The present T cell receptor (beta chain) was sequenced within a study of blood T cell repertoires in COVID-19. Study summary: Donors in the United States, Italy and Spain gave samples during acute or convalescent COVID-19.

CDR1 and CDR2 from the germline V gene are SGHTA and FQGNSA. V shed 0 bases and J shed 2 bases, with 10 bases lying between them. The length of the CDR3 is 15 residues. Original processing methods: Reference gene primer amplification in the assay estimated nucleated cell counts. TCRdb's table, derived via immunoSEQ multiplex PCR, lists solely in-frame clones and lacks some. That table furnishes V, J and clone size, whereas the DNA furnished D and trimming. This sample has more than 40,000 clones, with roughly 86% found just once. The TCR comes from a woman between 45 and 60 years old who had recovered from COVID-19. The sequenced sample was PBMCs or T cells enriched from blood (not recorded which). The gene calls are TRBV7-2 and TRBJ1-1; D might be TRBD1 (5 bases). CDR3 in DNA: TGTGCCAGCAGCTTAGCGGGGGGTGTCAACACTGAAGCTTTCTTT. This encodes CASSLAGGVNTEAFF.